The T cell receptor beta chain under discussion was sequenced for a study of shared clonotypes between healthy human individuals. Data came from immunoSEQ multiplex PCR; TCRdb stores just in-frame clones and leaves some out. The sample holds over a million clones, approximately 70% seen once. Researchers partitioned CD4+ cells into CD45RA+ naive and CD45RA-negative memory subsets. Trimming removed 5 bases from V and 10 bases from J; junction bases left unmatched: 9. CDR1 and CDR2 from the germline V gene are MNHEY and SMNVEV (reference sequence). The CDR3 runs to 15 residues. This clonotype originated in a young man in good health. The J gene is TRBJ2-1, the V gene TRBV27; 12 positions agree with TRBD2. The sequencing sample was made of memory CD4+ T cells sorted from blood. Subset given: CD45RA-negative fraction. The CDR3, as DNA: TGTGCCAGCAGTCGCGCGCTAGCGGGGGGGTGGGAGCAGTTCTTC. This codes for CASSRALAGGWEQFF.